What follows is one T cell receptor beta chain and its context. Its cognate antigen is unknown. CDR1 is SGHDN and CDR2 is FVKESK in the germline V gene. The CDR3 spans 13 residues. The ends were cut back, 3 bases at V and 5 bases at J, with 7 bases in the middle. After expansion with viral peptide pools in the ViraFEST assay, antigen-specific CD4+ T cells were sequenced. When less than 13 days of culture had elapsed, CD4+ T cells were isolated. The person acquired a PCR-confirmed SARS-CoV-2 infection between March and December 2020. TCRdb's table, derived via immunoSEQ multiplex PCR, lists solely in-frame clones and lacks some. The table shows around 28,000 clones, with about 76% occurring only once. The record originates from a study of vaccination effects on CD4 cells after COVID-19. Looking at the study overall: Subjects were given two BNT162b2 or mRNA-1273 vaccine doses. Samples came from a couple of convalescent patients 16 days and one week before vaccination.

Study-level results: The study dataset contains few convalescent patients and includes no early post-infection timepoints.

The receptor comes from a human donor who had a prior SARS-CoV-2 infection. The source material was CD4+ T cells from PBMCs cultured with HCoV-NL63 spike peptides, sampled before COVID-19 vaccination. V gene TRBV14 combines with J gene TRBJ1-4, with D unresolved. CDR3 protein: CASSQVGNEKLFF. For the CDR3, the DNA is TGTGCCAGCAGCCAGGTGGGCAATGAAAAACTGTTTTTT.